These T cell receptor beta chains were read from a single sample in a study of T cell responses to AZD1222 COVID-19 vaccine. Clones were sequenced by immunoSEQ multiplex PCR, and TCRdb holds only the in-frame ones, with some missing. Of approximately 150,000 clones in the sample, over 80% were seen once. The sample in question was peripheral blood, obtained 28 days after the second dose of the MenACWY control vaccine. These receptors came from an adult who received the MenACWY meningococcal vaccine as a control. Each CDR3 is given with its conserved first and last residue. The D gene is left open where the match is weak. Clone size is shown for a subset of rows, as once, few, many or a class of expanded clone.

clone size	V gene	D gene	CDR3 length	J gene	CDR3 DNA	CDR3 protein
.	TRBV2	.	11	TRBJ1-1	TGTGCCAGCAGTGTAGGTCCGAGGGCTTTCTTT	CASSVGPRAFF
once	TRBV3-1/TRBV3-2	TRBD1	15	TRBJ1-5	TGTGCCAGCAGCGGGGACAGGGGGCAAGGTCAGCCCCAGCATTTT	CASSGDRGQGQPQHF
.	TRBV30	TRBD1	13	TRBJ2-1	TGTGCCTGGAGTGTACAGGGGGCCAATGAGCAGTTCTTC	CAWSVQGANEQFF
.	TRBV5-6	TRBD1	17	TRBJ2-3	TGTGCCAGCACCCCATACTTCTCGGACAGGGGAACAGATACGCAGTATTTT	CASTPYFSDRGTDTQYF
.	TRBV2	.	13	TRBJ1-4	TGTGCCAGCAGGGCCGACCTGAGTGAAAAACTGTTTTTT	CASRADLSEKLFF
.	TRBV5-4	.	15	TRBJ2-1	TGTGCCAGCAGCTTGGCATACGCGGGCGGGAATGAGCAGTTCTTC	CASSLAYAGGNEQFF
.	TRBV28	.	15	TRBJ2-7	TGTGCCAGCAGTTCGCAGCAAGTGCGCCTCAACGAGCAGTACTTC	CASSSQQVRLNEQYF
.	TRBV4-1	.	18	TRBJ1-3	TGCGCCAGCAGCCAAGATCCCCCTCTGATCAGGAAGGGAAACACCATATATTTT	CASSQDPPLIRKGNTIYF
.	TRBV5-6	.	15	TRBJ1-4	TGTGCCAGCAGCTCCCCCGGACTGGGTAATGAAAAACTGTTTTTT	CASSSPGLGNEKLFF
.	TRBV28	TRBD2	16	TRBJ2-3	TGTGCCAGCAGCACCCGGACTAGCGGGCCGACAGATACGCAGTATTTT	CASSTRTSGPTDTQYF
.	TRBV5-1	.	13	TRBJ2-7	TGCGCCAGCACAGGAGGGCGTGGGTACGAGCAGTACTTC	CASTGGRGYEQYF
.	TRBV7-9	.	16	TRBJ2-3	TGTGCCAGCACCCCTGGAGTATACGTTAGCACAGATACGCAGTATTTT	CASTPGVYVSTDTQYF
.	TRBV6-2/TRBV6-3	.	12	TRBJ2-7	TGTGCCAGCAGTAGGGCCTGGGCGGAGCAGTACTTC	CASSRAWAEQYF
.	TRBV24-1	TRBD1	16	TRBJ1-2	TGTGCCACCAGTGATTTTGTGGGGACAGGGATTGGTGGCTACACCTTC	CATSDFVGTGIGGYTF
.	TRBV18	.	13	TRBJ2-1	TGTGCCAGCTCACCGGATGCCCACAATGAGCAGTTCTTC	CASSPDAHNEQFF
.	TRBV4-3	.	13	TRBJ2-5	TGCGCCAGCAGCCAAGGTTCGTGGGAGACCCAGTACTTC	CASSQGSWETQYF
.	TRBV3-1/TRBV3-2	TRBD2	18	TRBJ2-7	TGTGCCAGCAGCCAAGATCTGGGACTAGCGGGAGGCCCCTACGAGCAGTACTTC	CASSQDLGLAGGPYEQYF
.	TRBV6-5	TRBD1	13	TRBJ2-7	TGTGCCAGTCACGGGACAGATTACTACGAGCAGTACTTC	CASHGTDYYEQYF
.	TRBV7-2	TRBD2	17	TRBJ2-2	TGTGCCAGCAGCCCCGCCCTCAGCGGGAGGGTCACCGGGGAGCTGTTTTTT	CASSPALSGRVTGELFF
.	TRBV6-5	.	15	TRBJ2-7	TGTGCCAGCAGGTCTCCCCAGGTATTAGGCTACGAGCAGTACTTC	CASRSPQVLGYEQYF
.	TRBV27	.	13	TRBJ2-1	TGCGCCCGGCGAGGGACAGCGGGCAATGAGCAGTTCTTC	CARRGTAGNEQFF
.	TRBV7-2	.	15	TRBJ1-5	TGTGCCAGCAGCTTAGCGGGGCAGGGGACTCAGCCCCAGCATTTT	CASSLAGQGTQPQHF
.	TRBV7-2	.	14	TRBJ1-3	TGTGCCAGCAGCTTGGACCGTTCGCGAAACACCATATATTTT	CASSLDRSRNTIYF
.	TRBV20-1	.	9	TRBJ2-3	TGCAGTGCTACAGATACGCAGTATTTT	CSATDTQYF
.	TRBV27	.	12	TRBJ1-2	TGTGCCAGCAGGGGATCTAACTATGGCTACACCTTC	CASRGSNYGYTF
.	TRBV10-3	.	14	TRBJ1-2	TGTGCCATCAGTGAGTCGGGGAAGGACTATGGCTACACCTTC	CAISESGKDYGYTF
once	TRBV24-1	TRBD2	15	TRBJ2-5	TGTGCCACCAGTGATCCCTCGGGACTAGCGGAGACCCAGTACTTC	CATSDPSGLAETQYF
.	TRBV5-5	.	12	TRBJ2-7	TGTGCCAGCAGCAGCAGGTTCTACGAGCAGTACTTC	CASSSRFYEQYF
.	TRBV28	TRBD1	16	TRBJ2-7	TGTGCCAGCAGTCCCGGGACAGGGAAAAGCTCCTACGAGCAGTACTTC	CASSPGTGKSSYEQYF
.	TRBV7-9	.	15	TRBJ2-3	TGTGCCAGCAGCTTAGCGCGGGCGCACACAGATACGCAGTATTTT	CASSLARAHTDTQYF
.	TRBV20-1	.	16	TRBJ2-3	TGCAGTGCTAGTGTCCCGGGAATCCAAGCCCGAGATACGCAGTATTTT	CSASVPGIQARDTQYF
.	TRBV5-1	TRBD2	15	TRBJ2-7	TGCGCCAGCAGCTACGGACTAGCGGGAGTCTACGAGCAGTACTTC	CASSYGLAGVYEQYF
.	TRBV6-2/TRBV6-3	TRBD1	17	TRBJ2-1	TGTGCCAGCAGTTACAAGGTCAGGACAGGGAACTCAGGGGAGCAGTTCTTC	CASSYKVRTGNSGEQFF
.	TRBV4-3	TRBD1	13	TRBJ1-1	TGCGCCAGCAGCCAAGAAGGCAGGGGGGTGGCTTTCTTT	CASSQEGRGVAFF
once	TRBV9	.	11	TRBJ2-2	TGTGCCAGCAGAGCCACCGGGGAGCTGTTTTTT	CASRATGELFF
once	TRBV7-8	.	14	TRBJ1-2	TGTGCCAGCAGCTTAGGACGGATTAACTATGGCTACACCTTC	CASSLGRINYGYTF
.	TRBV28	.	12	TRBJ1-5	TGTGCCAGCAGTACTGCGGATCAGCCCCAGCATTTT	CASSTADQPQHF
.	TRBV19	.	14	TRBJ1-1	TGTGCCAGTAGTATTGAGGGGGGATCGGCTGAAGCTTTCTTT	CASSIEGGSAEAFF
.	TRBV19	TRBD1	14	TRBJ1-2	TGTGCCTCCTCGCCCGGGACAGGGGAAGATGGCTACACCTTC	CASSPGTGEDGYTF
.	TRBV28	TRBD2	14	TRBJ2-7	TGTGCCAGCAGTTTTACTAGCGCTTCCTACGAGCAGTACTTC	CASSFTSASYEQYF
.	TRBV29-1	.	13	TRBJ1-4	TGCAGCGTTGGTAGAGGGACTAATGAAAAACTGTTTTTT	CSVGRGTNEKLFF
.	TRBV19	.	16	TRBJ1-3	TGTGCCAGTAGCGAACCATCCTCATCAGTAGGAAACACCATATATTTT	CASSEPSSSVGNTIYF
.	TRBV7-2	.	13	TRBJ2-7	TGTGCCAGCAGCTTCGGTGGAGGCTACGAGCAGTACTTC	CASSFGGGYEQYF
.	TRBV19	TRBD2	16	TRBJ2-3	TGTGCCAGTAGTAAGGGACTAGCGGGAAGCACAGATACGCAGTATTTT	CASSKGLAGSTDTQYF